This TCR beta chain was recorded in a study of radiotherapy plus CTLA-4 blockade in lung cancer. Study summary: Patients showed objective responses in under 20% of cases and disease control in roughly 30%.

Study-wide findings and caveats: Subsequent to radiotherapy plus ipilimumab, tumor-derived TCR clones underwent expansion in blood.

Receiving focal radiation plus CTLA-4 blockade with ipilimumab were patients who had chemo-refractory metastatic non-small-cell lung cancer. Concerning this clone: The antigen remains undetermined.

CDR3 length: 20 amino acids. Germline V gene lookup returns CDR1 SGHVS and CDR2 FNYEAQ. Losses at the gene ends were 5 bases for V and 2 bases for J; bases not matched to a gene: 14. Here immunoSEQ multiplex PCR was the method, and the copy in TCRdb shows in-frame clones only, minus some. This table holds tens of thousands of clones, roughly three quarters found once. The rearrangement joins TRBV7-6 to TRBJ2-1; 14 positions match TRBD2. This sample comprised peripheral blood, obtained from a patient treated with radiotherapy plus ipilimumab. The source of this sequence is a human donor with non-small cell lung cancer who had a complete response to radiotherapy plus ipilimumab. CDR3 protein: CASSATLGTSGRSPYNEQFF. In nucleotides, the CDR3 is TGTGCCAGCAGCGCAACCCTCGGGACTAGCGGGAGATCCCCCTACAATGAGCAGTTCTTC.